Detailed here is one T cell receptor beta chain. This sample is part of a study of blood T cell repertoires in COVID-19. Germline CDR1 and CDR2: MGHRA and YSYEKL. This CDR3 region has 19 residues. V was clipped by 1 base and J by 9 bases; unmatched bases: 16. Here immunoSEQ multiplex PCR was the method, and the copy in TCRdb shows in-frame clones only, minus some. This table holds about 190,000 clones, under 80% found once. The origin of this receptor is a woman aged 50 to 65 with acute or convalescent COVID-19. The V and J genes are TRBV4-1 and TRBJ2-1, with TRBD1 matching over 12 bases. The sequenced sample consisted of peripheral blood. CDR3 loop: CASSQADSRDRGPRTEQFF. The CDR3 DNA follows: TGCGCCAGCAGCCAAGCCGACTCCCGGGACAGGGGGCCACGGACTGAGCAGTTCTTC.